These 8 T cell receptor beta chains came from one sample sequenced in a study of identical twins' blood T cells. TCRdb itself ran the 5' RACE reads through MiXCR, one entry per CDR3 protein. The sample yields a few hundred thousand distinct CDR3 sequences, 25% to 35% seen once. Sequencing used PBMCs. Source of these receptors: a woman aged 18-49 years in good health.

V gene TRBV6-5 combines with J gene TRBJ1-6; 7 bases fit TRBD1. With 4 bases clipped from V and 3 bases from J, the junction kept 3 bases outside the gene matches. Per the germline V gene, CDR1 is MNHEY and CDR2 is SVGAGI. The CDR3 contains 15 residues. In nucleotides, the CDR3 is TGTGCCAGCAGTTTACAGGGGATCTATAATTCACCCCTCCACTTT. Protein sequence: CASSLQGIYNSPLHF.

Remarks on this clonotype: Germline is not matched at one junction end, which may reflect a read error. V usage is TRBV11-2 and J usage is TRBJ2-1, with D perhaps matching TRBD1 or TRBD2 (6 bases each). The CDR3 spans 16 residues. Germline-derived CDR1 and CDR2 are SGHAT and FQNNGV. CDR3 nucleotides: TGTGCCGGCAGCTTAGTTGGGGGGCGCGTGAAAAATGAGCAGTTCTTC. It specifies CAGSLVGGRVKNEQFF.

This clonotype was counted ten times or more. V usage is TRBV12-3 or TRBV12-4 and J usage is TRBJ1-1, with D possibly being TRBD1 (5 bases). The ends were cut back, 3 bases at V and 5 bases at J, with 10 bases in the middle. The CDR3 contains 13 residues. The CDR3 DNA is TGTGCCAGCAGTTTCAGGGAAGGTACTGAAGCTTTCTTT. Translating it yields CASSFREGTEAFF.

V is TRBV19 and J is TRBJ1-2; D gene ambiguous. This CDR3 is built from 14 residues. The ends were cut back, 5 bases at V and 4 bases at J, with 14 bases in the middle. CDR1 is LNHDA and CDR2 is SQIVND in the germline V gene (reference sequence). In nucleotides, the CDR3 is TGTGCCAGTAGTGAAGTACTAACCGTCTATGGCTACACCTTC. It is translated as CASSEVLTVYGYTF. The full variable domain, completed using reference TRBV19 and TRBJ1-2, is DGGITQSPKYLFRKEGQNVTLSCEQNLNHDAMYWYRQDPGQGLRLIYYSQIVNDFQKGDIAEGYSVSREKKESFPLTVTSAQKNPTAFYLCASSEVLTVYGYTFGSGTRLTVV.

V usage is TRBV20-1 and J usage is TRBJ1-5, with D possibly being TRBD1 (5 bases). The CDR3 sequence is 13 residues long. The V gene lost 3 bases and the J gene lost 3 bases, with 9 bases spanning the gap. Germline V gene sequence: CDR1 DFQATT, CDR2 SNEGSKA (reference sequence). CDR3 bases: TGCAGTGCTAGGGGACTGGACAATCAGCCCCAGCATTTT. Protein: CSARGLDNQPQHF.

With respect to this clonotype: One junction end disagrees with the germline gene, perhaps due to a read error. The chain uses TRBV3-1 and TRBJ2-1; 11 nucleotides match TRBD2. Germline V gene sequence: CDR1 LGHDT, CDR2 YNNKEL (reference sequence). CDR3 length: 15 residues. The CDR3 loop is CASSRLAGGYNEQLF. CDR3 nucleotides: TGTGCCAGCAGCCGCCTAGCGGGAGGATACAATGAGCAGTTATTC.

This clonotype has only a few counts. The chain has TRBV29-1 and TRBJ1-2; the match to TRBD1 covers 8 bases. Germline lookup yields CDR1 SQVTM and CDR2 ANQGSEA. This CDR3 has 12 amino acids. Losses at the gene ends were 4 bases for V and 8 bases for J; bases not matched to a gene: 6. The CDR3 spells CSVAQGAPGYTF. The CDR3 nucleotides are TGCAGCGTTGCCCAGGGGGCGCCGGGCTACACCTTC.

The chain is built from TRBV14 and TRBJ1-2; possible D gene TRBD1, 6 bases. The V end lost 1 base, the J end lost 13 bases, and 19 bases lay between the germline ends. The germline gives CDR1 SGHDN, CDR2 FVKESK. The CDR3 loop spans 14 amino acids. The CDR3: CASSQGGTPLECTF. CDR3 DNA: TGTGCCAGCAGCCAAGGGGGGACACCCCTCGAATGCACCTTC.